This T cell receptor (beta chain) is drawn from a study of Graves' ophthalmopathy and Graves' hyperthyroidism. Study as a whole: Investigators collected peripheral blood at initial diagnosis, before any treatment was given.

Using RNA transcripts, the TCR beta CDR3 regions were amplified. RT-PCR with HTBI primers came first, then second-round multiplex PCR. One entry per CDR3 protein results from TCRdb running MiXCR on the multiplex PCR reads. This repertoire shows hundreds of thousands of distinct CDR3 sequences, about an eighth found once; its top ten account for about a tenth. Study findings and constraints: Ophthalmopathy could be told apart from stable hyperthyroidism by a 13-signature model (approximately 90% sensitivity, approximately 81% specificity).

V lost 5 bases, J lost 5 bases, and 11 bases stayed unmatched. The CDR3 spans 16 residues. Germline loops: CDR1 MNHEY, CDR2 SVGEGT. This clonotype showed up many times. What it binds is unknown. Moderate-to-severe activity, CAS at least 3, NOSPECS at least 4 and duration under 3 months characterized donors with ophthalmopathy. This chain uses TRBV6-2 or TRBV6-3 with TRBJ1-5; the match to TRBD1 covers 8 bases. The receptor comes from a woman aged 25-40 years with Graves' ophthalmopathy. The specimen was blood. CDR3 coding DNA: TGTGCCAGCAGTCTGCCCGCCGACAGGGGAGATCAGCCCCAGCATTTT. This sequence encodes CASSLPADRGDQPQHF.